Reported below is one T cell receptor (beta chain). This receptor's antigen is unknown. The sample holds no much larger clone one base away, and base qualities are not on file. Receptor amplification or capture employed 5' RACE. Sequencing took place on an Illumina HiSeq 2500. A second PCR of roughly 6 to 11 cycles was run with a J-beta primer mix and a sample-barcoded 5' primer. A unique molecular identifier was introduced onto each TCR beta cDNA molecule by a template-switch 5' adaptor carrying 12 random nucleotides. Each sample yielded at least 2.5 million CDR3-containing paired-end reads. First-strand cDNA was synthesized from all RNA with the Mint cDNA synthesis kit, primed by a TRBC-specific oligonucleotide. Following uracil-DNA glycosylase treatment, all cDNA underwent a first 18-cycle PCR with the universal primers M1SS and BC2_uni_R. The paper's data handling went like this. Each sample was normalized by randomly selecting 1 million high-quality reads, each carrying a distinct molecular identifier. Reads sharing molecular identifiers were discarded rather than binned into consensus sequences. MiTCR, run with a Q25 quality threshold and the strictest error-elimination algorithm, handled CDR3 identification, clonotype clustering and error correction. A nonparametric unseen species model with Euler transformation was used to estimate lower-bound total TCR beta diversity. TCRdb redid the processing of the public reads, applying fastp at Q25 and MiXCR, and retained in-frame beta chains. Here each entry gathers all rows of one CDR3 protein and keeps the most common genes and DNA. In this record, the V and J calls reflect TCRdb's handling and not the investigators' own analysis. Present in this sample are hundreds of thousands of distinct CDR3 sequences, around 49% of which were seen just once. Around a third of the sample comes from the top ten.

This sample stems from a study of blood T cells in healthy people across ages (dated by TCRdb to between 2015 and 2017). Background on the whole study: Template switching captured roughly one uniquely barcoded TCR beta cDNA molecule per two T cells in model experiments. Using deep sequencing normalized with unique cDNA molecular identifiers, the study measured how TCR beta repertoire diversity changes with age. Donors were grouped into four age groups: young (average roughly 15 years), middle-aged (about 38), aged (around 66) and long-lived (just over 80). To avoid experimental bias, donors of different ages were spread randomly across the sequencing lanes. Two additional independent replicas of 1 million unique cDNA reads from the same blood draw were analyzed for two donors (one aged 18 to 30 and one aged 80 or older).

Summary of the overall study and its limitations: Because the CMV infection status of the donors was unknown, age-related changes in expanded clonotypes may potentially have been confounded. Observed TCR beta diversity per million T cells fell roughly linearly with age, and a significant reduction was already apparent by age approximately 41. There was a strong correlation between observed TCR beta diversity and the percentage of naive T cells measured by flow cytometry. Bulk unsorted PBMC profiling prevented conclusive comparison of naive and antigen-experienced compartments. Compared with the aged group, more naive CD4+ T cells, fewer expanded clones and increased TCR diversity were shown by the long-lived group, suggesting age selection. Estimates of total diversity from one million sequenced T cells were regarded as lower bounds and underestimates.

Donors were 39 systemically healthy Caucasian individuals from Russia aged roughly 6 to 95 years. Each donor gave about 9.8 milliliters of peripheral blood, drawn into EDTA-treated Vacutainer tubes. Ficoll-Paque density-gradient centrifugation was used to isolate PBMCs, with at least 6 million per sample. Total RNA, at least 6 micrograms per sample, was extracted from PBMCs with Trizol reagent. Naive CD45RAhigh/CD27high T cell percentages were measured by flow cytometry on a PBMC aliquot from every donor. According to the germline V gene, CDR1 reads MDHEN and CDR2 reads SYDVKM. The CDR3 has 16 amino acids, counting the end cysteine and phenylalanine. Only the CDR3 DNA stays, 48 bases, in frame from base 1. V and J are truncated by 5 bases and 4 bases respectively, leaving an intervening sequence of 21 bases.

The source is a woman aged 55-70 years in good health. Material: blood. The V and J genes are TRBV28 and TRBJ2-7, with the D segment possibly TRBD1 or TRBD2, each aligning over 5 bases. In nucleotides, the sequence is TGTGCCAGCAGTGAGTCCGGGACCCGGACGAGATACGAGCAGTACTTC. Its amino acids are CASSESGTRTRYEQYF.